One and the same sample provided the 17 T cell receptor beta chains below, sequenced in a study of technical replicates of blood from a handful of donors. Profiling relied on immunoSEQ multiplex PCR, and the TCRdb table lists in-frame clones only, not all of them. The table records 50,000 or so clones, around 90% of them present only once. Material for sequencing was PBMCs. Source of these receptors: a human donor in good health. Some clones in this sample may be carry-over from other donors' samples.

This clone has just a few counts. The rearrangement joins TRBV5-8 to TRBJ2-7, with a tentative D call TRBD2 (5 bases). The CDR3 is 16 residues long. Germline V CDR1 and CDR2: SGHTS, YDEGEE. V lost 2 bases and J 2 bases, leaving 17 bases between the germline ends. CDR3 residues: CASSFVTDFRAYEQYF. CDR3 DNA: TGTGCCAGCAGCTTCGTTACGGACTTTCGGGCCTACGAGCAGTACTTC.

The rearrangement links TRBV7-2 to TRBJ2-7; 7 bases agree with TRBD2. After removal of 5 bases from V and 3 bases from J, the junction contained 7 bases not matched to a gene. In germline, CDR1 is SGHTA, CDR2 FQGNSA. The CDR3 totals 14 residues. The CDR3 DNA follows: TGTGCCAGCAGCCTGGGGAGGGCCTTCTACGAGCAGTACTTC. Translation: CASSLGRAFYEQYF.

This rearrangement joins TRBV9 to TRBJ2-2; 10 bases line up with TRBD1. The CDR3 sequence is 16 residues long. Germline loops: CDR1 SGDLS, CDR2 YYNGEE. With V trimmed by 4 bases and J by 0 bases, 3 bases remained unmatched. The CDR3 region is CASSIGTGANTGELFF. The CDR3 bases are TGTGCCAGCAGCATCGGGACAGGGGCGAACACCGGGGAGCTGTTTTTT.

For the CDR3, the DNA is TGTGCCAGCAGCATCGTCGGGACAGGGAATAAAGAGACCCAGTACTTC. Its translation is CASSIVGTGNKETQYF. The V and J genes are TRBV5-6 and TRBJ2-5; 9 nucleotides match TRBD1. The CDR3 consists of 16 residues. Losses at the gene ends were 4 bases for V and 3 bases for J; bases not matched to a gene: 10. Per the germline V gene, CDR1 is SGHDT and CDR2 is YYEEEE.

The chain employs TRBV7-3 and TRBJ1-4, with D hard to call. The germline V and J ends were trimmed by 5 bases and 7 bases, with 11 bases remaining between them. The CDR3 totals 13 residues. Germline V gene lookup returns CDR1 SGHTA and CDR2 FQGTGA. The CDR3 loop is CASSLAAGEKLFF. CDR3 in DNA: TGTGCCAGCAGCCTAGCTGCAGGTGAAAAACTGTTTTTT.

This chain joins TRBV5-1 and TRBJ2-5; 8 bases agree with TRBD1. The germline V gene encodes CDR1 SGHRS and CDR2 YFSETQ. The J segment lost 5 bases and the V segment lost 4 bases, leaving 10 bases of the junction unmatched. The CDR3 is 15 amino acids. The CDR3 region is CASSTQVRGPETQYF. The CDR3 DNA follows: TGCGCCAGCAGCACGCAGGTCAGGGGGCCCGAGACCCAGTACTTC.

Here the CDR3 reads CASSLVAGTYEQYF. CDR3 in DNA: TGTGCCAGCAGCTTGGTTGCAGGGACCTACGAGCAGTACTTC. The rearrangement links TRBV5-6 to TRBJ2-7; maybe TRBD1 (5 bases). This CDR3 region has 14 residues. Germline-derived CDR1 and CDR2 are SGHDT and YYEEEE. The ends were cut back, 0 bases at V and 2 bases at J, with 9 bases in the middle.

The gene calls are TRBV6-5 and TRBJ2-7; the D gene is possibly TRBD1 (5 bases). The CDR3 totals 13 residues. Per the germline V gene, CDR1 is MNHEY and CDR2 is SVGAGI. V was shortened by 2 bases and J by 7 bases, with 12 bases between the two germline ends. The CDR3 DNA sequence: TGTGCCAGCAGTTACGGGCAGGGCTTAGAGCAGTACTTC. Translation gives CASSYGQGLEQYF.

This chain joins TRBV30 and TRBJ1-5; 7 bases map to TRBD1. With V trimmed by 5 bases and J by 1 base, 2 bases remained unmatched. The CDR3 runs to 13 residues. Germline lookup yields CDR1 GTSNPN and CDR2 SVGIG (reference sequence). The CDR3 coding sequence is TGTGCCTGGGCAGGGGGGAGCAATCAGCCCCAGCATTTT. Amino acids: CAWAGGSNQPQHF.

This clone was detected once. The V call is TRBV6-5, the J call TRBJ2-7; 8 nucleotides align to TRBD1. From germline, CDR1 is MNHEY and CDR2 SVGAGI. The length of the CDR3 is 15 residues. The J segment lost 2 bases and the V segment lost 2 bases, leaving 5 bases of the junction unmatched. The CDR3 nucleotides are TGTGCCAGCAGTTACCGACAGGGGAACCCCTACGAGCAGTACTTC. It yields the protein CASSYRQGNPYEQYF.

This chain links TRBV29-1 with TRBJ2-7, with a possible D match to TRBD2 (6 bases). There are 12 residues in the CDR3. Germline V gene data show CDR1 as SQVTM and CDR2 as ANQGSEA. The V end lost 7 bases, the J end lost 3 bases, and 13 bases lay between the germline ends. Here the CDR3 DNA reads TGCAGCGCCAAAGGAGGGAACTACGAGCAGTACTTC. This gives the protein CSAKGGNYEQYF.

This sequence joins TRBV4-1 and TRBJ1-4, with 9 positions matching TRBD1. The CDR3 consists of 17 residues. The germline gives CDR1 MGHRA, CDR2 YSYEKL. With 0 bases clipped from V and 8 bases from J, the junction kept 10 bases outside the gene matches. The CDR3 sequence is CASSQDAPGQGLEKLFF. The CDR3, as DNA: TGCGCCAGCAGCCAAGACGCACCGGGACAGGGCCTCGAAAAACTGTTTTTT.

The chain combines TRBV5-1 with TRBJ2-7; TRBD1 aligns across 9 bases. In germline, CDR1 is SGHRS, CDR2 YFSETQ. Losses at the gene ends were 3 bases for V and 3 bases for J; bases not matched to a gene: 4. The length of the CDR3 is 14 residues. In DNA form, the CDR3 reads TGCGCCAGCAGCTCTCCGGACAGGGGCTACGAGCAGTACTTC. It specifies CASSSPDRGYEQYF.

The chain joins TRBV12-5 to TRBJ1-1, with D possibly matching TRBD1 (6 bases). Germline V gene sequence: CDR1 LGHNT, CDR2 FRNRAP. Trimming cost V 6 bases and J 4 bases, with 12 bases left between them. This CDR3 spans 13 amino acids. CDR3 protein: CASGQGLGTEAFF. CDR3 sequence (DNA): TGTGCTAGTGGGCAGGGGCTCGGCACTGAAGCTTTCTTT.

This clone was picked up one time. This CDR3 reads CASSLYGLAGAAEQFF. Here the CDR3 DNA reads TGTGCCAGCAGCTTGTACGGACTAGCGGGAGCGGCTGAGCAGTTCTTC. The J gene is TRBJ2-1, the V gene TRBV5-6; 13 positions match TRBD2. With 1 base clipped from V and 9 bases from J, the junction kept 7 bases outside the gene matches. The CDR3 covers 16 residues. Per germline, CDR1 SGHDT and CDR2 YYEEEE.

CDR3 nucleotide sequence: TGTGCCCGGGGGCTAGCGGGAGGGGGGTCAGATACGCAGTATTTT. This sequence encodes CARGLAGGGSDTQYF. The V call is TRBV30, the J call TRBJ2-3, with 12 positions matching TRBD2. J gave up 4 bases and V 8 bases, and 10 bases lay outside the gene matches. Looked up from germline, CDR1 is GTSNPN and CDR2 is SVGIG (reference sequence). This CDR3 comprises 15 residues.

The chain combines TRBV5-1 with TRBJ2-7; 14 bases agree with TRBD2. The germline V gene has CDR1 SGHRS and CDR2 YFSETQ. The CDR3 extends over 18 amino acids. With 4 bases clipped from V and 0 bases from J, the junction kept 9 bases outside the gene matches. The CDR3 sequence is CASSRGGTSGGSSYEQYF. DNA of the CDR3: TGCGCCAGCAGCCGGGGGGGGACTAGCGGGGGAAGCTCCTACGAGCAGTACTTC.